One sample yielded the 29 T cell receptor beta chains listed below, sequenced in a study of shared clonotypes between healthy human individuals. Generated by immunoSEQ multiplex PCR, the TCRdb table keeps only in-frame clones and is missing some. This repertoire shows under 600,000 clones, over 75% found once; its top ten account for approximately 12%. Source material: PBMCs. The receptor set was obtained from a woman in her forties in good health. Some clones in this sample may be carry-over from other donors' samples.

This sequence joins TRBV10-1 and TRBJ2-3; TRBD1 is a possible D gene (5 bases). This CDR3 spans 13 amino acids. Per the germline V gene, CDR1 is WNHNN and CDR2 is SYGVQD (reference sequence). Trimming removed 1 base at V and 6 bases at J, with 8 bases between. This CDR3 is CASSEFHRDTQYF. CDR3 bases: TGCGCCAGCAGTGAGTTTCACAGGGATACGCAGTATTTT.

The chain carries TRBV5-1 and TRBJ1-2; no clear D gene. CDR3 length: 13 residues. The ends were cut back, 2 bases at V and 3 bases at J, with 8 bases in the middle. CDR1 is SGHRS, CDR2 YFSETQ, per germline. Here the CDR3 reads CASSLRADYGYTF. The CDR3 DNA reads TGCGCCAGCAGCTTAAGGGCAGACTATGGCTACACCTTC.

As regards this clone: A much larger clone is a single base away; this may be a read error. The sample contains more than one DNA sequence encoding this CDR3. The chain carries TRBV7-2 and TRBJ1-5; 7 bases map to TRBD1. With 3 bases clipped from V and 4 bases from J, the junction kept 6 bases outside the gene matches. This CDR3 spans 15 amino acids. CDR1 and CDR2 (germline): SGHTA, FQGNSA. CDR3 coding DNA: TGTGCCAGCAGCTTGGCGACGACAGGGAATCAGCCCCAGCATTTT. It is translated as CASSLATTGNQPQHF.

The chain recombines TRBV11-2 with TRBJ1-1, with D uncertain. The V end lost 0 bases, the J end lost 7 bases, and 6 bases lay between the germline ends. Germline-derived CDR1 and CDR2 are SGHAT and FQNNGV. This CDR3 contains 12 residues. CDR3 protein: CASSLDMVEAFF. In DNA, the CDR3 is TGTGCCAGCAGCTTAGATATGGTTGAAGCTTTCTTT.

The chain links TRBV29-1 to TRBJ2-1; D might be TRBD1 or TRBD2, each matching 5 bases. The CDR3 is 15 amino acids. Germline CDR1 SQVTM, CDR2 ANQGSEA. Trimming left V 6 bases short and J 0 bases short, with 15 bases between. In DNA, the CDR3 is TGCAGCGTAGATGTCGCAGGGAGCTCCTACAATGAGCAGTTCTTC. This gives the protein CSVDVAGSSYNEQFF.

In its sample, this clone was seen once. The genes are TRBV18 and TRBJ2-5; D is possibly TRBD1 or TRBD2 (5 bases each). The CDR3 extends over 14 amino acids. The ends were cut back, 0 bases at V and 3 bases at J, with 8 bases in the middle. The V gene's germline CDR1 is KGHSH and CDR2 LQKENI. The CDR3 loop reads CASSPPGREETQYF. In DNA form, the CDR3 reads TGTGCCAGCTCACCACCGGGGCGGGAAGAGACCCAGTACTTC.

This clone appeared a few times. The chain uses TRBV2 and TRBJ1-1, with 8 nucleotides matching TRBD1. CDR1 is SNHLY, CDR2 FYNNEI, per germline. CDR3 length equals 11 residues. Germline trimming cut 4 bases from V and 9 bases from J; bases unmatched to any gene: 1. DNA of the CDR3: TGTGCCAGCAGTGGGACAGGGAAAGCTTTCTTT. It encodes CASSGTGKAFF.

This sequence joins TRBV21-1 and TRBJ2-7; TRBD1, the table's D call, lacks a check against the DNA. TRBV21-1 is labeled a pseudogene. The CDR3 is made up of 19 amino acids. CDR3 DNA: TGTGCCAGCAGCTCAAATCCCGATTACCGACAGGGTGAATCCTACGAGCAGTACTTC. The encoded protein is CASSSNPDYRQGESYEQYF.

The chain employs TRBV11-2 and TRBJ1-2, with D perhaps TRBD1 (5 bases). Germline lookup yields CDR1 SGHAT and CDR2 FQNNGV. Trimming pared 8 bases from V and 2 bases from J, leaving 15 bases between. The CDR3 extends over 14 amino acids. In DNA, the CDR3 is TGTGCCAGCGGAGGGACTCCACTCAACTATGGCTACACCTTC. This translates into CASGGTPLNYGYTF.

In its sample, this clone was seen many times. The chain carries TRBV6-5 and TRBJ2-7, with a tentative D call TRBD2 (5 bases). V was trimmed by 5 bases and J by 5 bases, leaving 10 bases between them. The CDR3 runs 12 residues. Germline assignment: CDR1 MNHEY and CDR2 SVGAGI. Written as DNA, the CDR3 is TGTGCCAGCAGTACGGACTGGAACGAGCAGTACTTC. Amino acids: CASSTDWNEQYF.

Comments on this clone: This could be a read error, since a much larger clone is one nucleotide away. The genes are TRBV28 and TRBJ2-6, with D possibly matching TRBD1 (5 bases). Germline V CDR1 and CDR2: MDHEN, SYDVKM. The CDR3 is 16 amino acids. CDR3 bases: TGTGCCAGCAGCCAAGATCAGAGCTCTGGGGCCAACATCCTGACTTTC. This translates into CASSQDQSSGANILTF.

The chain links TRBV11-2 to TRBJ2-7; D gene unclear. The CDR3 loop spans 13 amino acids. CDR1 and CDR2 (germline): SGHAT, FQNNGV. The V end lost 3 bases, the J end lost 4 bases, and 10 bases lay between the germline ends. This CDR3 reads CASSLITGYEQYF. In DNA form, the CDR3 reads TGTGCCAGCAGCTTGATAACGGGTTACGAGCAGTACTTC.

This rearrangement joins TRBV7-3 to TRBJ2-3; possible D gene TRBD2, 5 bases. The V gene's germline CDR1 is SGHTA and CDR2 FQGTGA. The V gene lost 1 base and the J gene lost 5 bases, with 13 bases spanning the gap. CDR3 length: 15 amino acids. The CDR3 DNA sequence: TGTGCCAGCAGCTTAAATCGGCTAGCCGGAGATACGCAGTATTTT. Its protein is CASSLNRLAGDTQYF.

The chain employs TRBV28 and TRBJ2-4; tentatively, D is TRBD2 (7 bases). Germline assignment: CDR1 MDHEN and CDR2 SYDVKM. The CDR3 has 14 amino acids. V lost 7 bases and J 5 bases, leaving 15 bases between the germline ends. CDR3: CASKIRGAENIQYF. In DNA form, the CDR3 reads TGTGCCAGCAAAATTCGGGGGGCGGAAAACATTCAGTACTTC.

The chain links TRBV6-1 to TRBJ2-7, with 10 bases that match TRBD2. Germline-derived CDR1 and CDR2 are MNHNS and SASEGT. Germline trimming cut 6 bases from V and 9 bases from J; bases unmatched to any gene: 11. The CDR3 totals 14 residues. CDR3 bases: TGTGCCAGCAGGACCGGACTAGCGGAGATTAGGCAGTACTTC. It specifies CASRTGLAEIRQYF.

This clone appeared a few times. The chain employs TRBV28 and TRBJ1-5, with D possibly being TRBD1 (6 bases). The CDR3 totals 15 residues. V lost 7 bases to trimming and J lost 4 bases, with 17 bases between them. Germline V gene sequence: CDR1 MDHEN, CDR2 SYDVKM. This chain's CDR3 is CASKKPDSQNQPQHF. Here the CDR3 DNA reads TGTGCCAGCAAAAAGCCGGACAGCCAGAATCAGCCCCAGCATTTT.

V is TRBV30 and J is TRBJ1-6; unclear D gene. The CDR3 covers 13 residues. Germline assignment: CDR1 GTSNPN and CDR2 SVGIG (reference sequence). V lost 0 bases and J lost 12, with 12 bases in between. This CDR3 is CAWSVLGEGPLHF. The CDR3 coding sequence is TGTGCCTGGAGTGTACTTGGGGAGGGACCCCTCCACTTT.

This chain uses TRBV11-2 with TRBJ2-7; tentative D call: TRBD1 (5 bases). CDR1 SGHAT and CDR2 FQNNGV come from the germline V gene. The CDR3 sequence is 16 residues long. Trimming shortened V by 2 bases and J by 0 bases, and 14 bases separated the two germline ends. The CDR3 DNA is TGTGCCAGCAGCTTATATAGGGGCCGGTCCTCCTACGAGCAGTACTTC. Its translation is CASSLYRGRSSYEQYF.

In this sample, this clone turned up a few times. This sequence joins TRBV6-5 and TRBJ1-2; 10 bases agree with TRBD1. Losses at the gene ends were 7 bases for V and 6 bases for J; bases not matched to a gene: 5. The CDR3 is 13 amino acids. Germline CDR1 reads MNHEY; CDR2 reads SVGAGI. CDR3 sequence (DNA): TGTGCCAGCACCAAGGGGACAGGGGATGGCTACACCTTC. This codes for CASTKGTGDGYTF.

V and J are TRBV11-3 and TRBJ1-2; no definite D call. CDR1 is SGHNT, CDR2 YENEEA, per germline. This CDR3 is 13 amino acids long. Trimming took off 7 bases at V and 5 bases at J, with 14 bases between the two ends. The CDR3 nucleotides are TGTGCCAGCAACCAGACGAACGTGTATGGCTACACCTTC. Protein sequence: CASNQTNVYGYTF.

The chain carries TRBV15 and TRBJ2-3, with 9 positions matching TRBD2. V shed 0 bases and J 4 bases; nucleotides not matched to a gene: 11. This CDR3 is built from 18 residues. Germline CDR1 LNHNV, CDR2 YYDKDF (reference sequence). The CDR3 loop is CATSRDGGSGRFSDTQYF. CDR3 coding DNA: TGTGCCACCAGCAGAGATGGAGGGAGCGGGAGGTTTTCAGATACGCAGTATTTT. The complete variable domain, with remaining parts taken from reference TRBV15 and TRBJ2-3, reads DAMVIQNPRYQVTQFGKPVTLSCSQTLNHNVMYWYQQKSSQAPKLLFHYYDKDFNNEADTPDNFQSRRPNTSFCFLDIRSPGLGDTAMYLCATSRDGGSGRFSDTQYFGPGTRLTVL.

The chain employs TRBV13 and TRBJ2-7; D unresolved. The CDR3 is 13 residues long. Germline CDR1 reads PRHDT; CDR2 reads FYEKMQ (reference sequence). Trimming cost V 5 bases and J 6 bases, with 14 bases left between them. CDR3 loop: CASSPVGGSEQYF. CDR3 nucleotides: TGTGCCAGCAGCCCCGTAGGTGGTAGCGAGCAGTACTTC.

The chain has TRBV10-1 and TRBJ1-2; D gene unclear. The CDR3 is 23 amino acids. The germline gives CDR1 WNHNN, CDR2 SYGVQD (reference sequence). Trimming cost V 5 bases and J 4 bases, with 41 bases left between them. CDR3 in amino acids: CASSLPKRSRKTYGSRKTYGYTF. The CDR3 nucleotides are TGCGCCAGCAGTCTCCCCAAAAGATCGCGAAAGACCTATGGATCGCGAAAGACCTATGGCTACACCTTC.

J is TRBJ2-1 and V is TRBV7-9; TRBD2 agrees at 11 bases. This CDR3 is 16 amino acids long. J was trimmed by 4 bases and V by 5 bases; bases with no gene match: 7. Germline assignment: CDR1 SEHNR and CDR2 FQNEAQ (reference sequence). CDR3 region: CASSPRGLAAYNEQFF. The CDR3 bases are TGTGCCAGCAGCCCCCGGGGACTAGCGGCATACAATGAGCAGTTCTTC. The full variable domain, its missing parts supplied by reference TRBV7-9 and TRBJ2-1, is DTGVSQNPRHKITKRGQNVTFRCDPISEHNRLYWYRQTLGQGPEFLTYFQNEAQLEKSRLLSDRFSAERPKGSFSTLEIQRTEQGDSAMYLCASSPRGLAAYNEQFFGPGTRLTVL.

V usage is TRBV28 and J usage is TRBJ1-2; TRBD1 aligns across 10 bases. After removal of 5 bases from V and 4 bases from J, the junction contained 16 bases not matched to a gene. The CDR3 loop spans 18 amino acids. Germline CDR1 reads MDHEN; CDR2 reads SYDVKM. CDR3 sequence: CASSGTGTGVPLPYGYTF. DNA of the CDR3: TGTGCCAGCAGTGGAACCGGGACAGGGGTCCCTCTCCCCTATGGCTACACCTTC.

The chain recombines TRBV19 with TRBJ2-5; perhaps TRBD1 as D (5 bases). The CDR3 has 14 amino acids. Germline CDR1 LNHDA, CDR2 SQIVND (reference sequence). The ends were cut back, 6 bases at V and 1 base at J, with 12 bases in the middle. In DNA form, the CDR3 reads TGTGCCAGTAGCCTTTCTCAGGGCCAAGAGACCCAGTACTTC. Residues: CASSLSQGQETQYF.

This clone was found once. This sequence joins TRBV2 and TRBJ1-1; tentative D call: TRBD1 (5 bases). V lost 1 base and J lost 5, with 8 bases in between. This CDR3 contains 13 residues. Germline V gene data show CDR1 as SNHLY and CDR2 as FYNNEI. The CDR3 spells CASSEETETEAFF. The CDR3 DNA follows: TGTGCCAGCAGTGAAGAGACAGAAACTGAAGCTTTCTTT. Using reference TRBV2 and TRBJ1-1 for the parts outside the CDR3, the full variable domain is EPEVTQTPSHQVTQMGQEVILRCVPISNHLYFYWYRQILGQKVEFLVSFYNNEISEKSEIFDDQFSVERPDGSNFTLKIRSTKLEDSAMYFCASSEETETEAFFGQGTRLTVV.

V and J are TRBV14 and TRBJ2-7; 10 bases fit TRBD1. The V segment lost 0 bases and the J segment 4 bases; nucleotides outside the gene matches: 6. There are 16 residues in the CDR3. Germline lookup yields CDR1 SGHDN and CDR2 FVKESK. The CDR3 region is CASSQDRDRGIYEQYF. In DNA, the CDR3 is TGTGCCAGCAGCCAAGATCGGGACAGGGGAATTTACGAGCAGTACTTC. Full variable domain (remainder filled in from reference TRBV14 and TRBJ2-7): EAGVTQFPSHSVIEKGQTVTLRCDPISGHDNLYWYRRVMGKEIKFLLHFVKESKQDESGMPNNRFLAERTGGTYSTLKVQPAELEDSGVYFCASSQDRDRGIYEQYFGPGTRLTVT.

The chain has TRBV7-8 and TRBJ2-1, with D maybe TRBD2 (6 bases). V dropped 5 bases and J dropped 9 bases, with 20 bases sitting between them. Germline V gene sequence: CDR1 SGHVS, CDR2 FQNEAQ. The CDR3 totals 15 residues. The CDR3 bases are TGTGCCAGCAGCAGAAAGACTAGGGATCGGTTTGAGCAGTTCTTC. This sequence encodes CASSRKTRDRFEQFF.